Following are 26 T cell receptor beta chains from one sample sequenced in a study of shared clonotypes between healthy human individuals. Sequencing used immunoSEQ multiplex PCR; TCRdb keeps in-frame clones, though not all of them. The table has hundreds of thousands of clones, around 96% seen once. Terminally differentiated effector memory CD45RA+ cells were excluded from the naive CD8 cells, which were CD45RO-negative and positively selected for CCR7. The sequenced material came from naive CD8+ T cells sorted from blood. These receptors all stem from a woman in her twenties or thirties in good health.

The chain joins TRBV9 to TRBJ2-4; D gene ambiguous. CDR1 SGDLS and CDR2 YYNGEE come from the germline V gene. Trimming left V 2 bases short and J 3 bases short, with 9 bases between. The CDR3 contains 14 residues. The chain's CDR3 is CASSVGRNKNIQYF. As DNA, the CDR3 is TGTGCCAGCAGCGTCGGCAGAAACAAAAACATTCAGTACTTC. Full variable domain (remainder filled in from reference TRBV9 and TRBJ2-4): DSGVTQTPKHLITATGQRVTLRCSPRSGDLSVYWYQQSLDQGLQFLIQYYNGEERAKGNILERFSAQQFPDLHSELNLSSLELGDSALYFCASSVGRNKNIQYFGAGTRLSVL.

This rearrangement joins TRBV28 to TRBJ1-4, with D maybe TRBD1 (6 bases). Trimming pared 7 bases from V and 8 bases from J, leaving 23 bases between. CDR1 and CDR2 from the germline V gene are MDHEN and SYDVKM. This CDR3 has 16 amino acids. The CDR3, as DNA: TGTGCCAGCACTCATCGGGCGGGGGGCCCGGGGGAAAAACTGTTTTTT. Its protein product is CASTHRAGGPGEKLFF.

J is TRBJ2-7 and V is TRBV28; weak D call: TRBD2 (5 bases). The germline V gene has CDR1 MDHEN and CDR2 SYDVKM. V lost 6 bases to trimming and J lost 3 bases, with 15 bases between them. This CDR3 has 14 amino acids. The CDR3 nucleotides read TGTGCCAGCAGGACACCCTCCGGGATCTACGAGCAGTACTTC. It encodes CASRTPSGIYEQYF. Full variable domain (missing parts from reference TRBV28 and TRBJ2-7): DVKVTQSSRYLVKRTGEKVFLECVQDMDHENMFWYRQDPGLGLRLIYFSYDVKMKEKGDIPEGYSVSREKKERFSLILESASTNQTSMYLCASRTPSGIYEQYFGPGTRLTVT.

The rearrangement uses TRBV2 and TRBJ2-7; D is undetermined. CDR1 and CDR2 from the germline V gene are SNHLY and FYNNEI. Trimming stripped 4 bases from V and 0 bases from J, with 10 bases between. This CDR3 is 14 amino acids long. CDR3 DNA: TGTGCCAGCAGTGCCACGTCGAGCTCCTACGAGCAGTACTTC. Protein sequence: CASSATSSSYEQYF.

This chain joins TRBV9 and TRBJ2-1; D is undetermined. The germline V gene encodes CDR1 SGDLS and CDR2 YYNGEE. This CDR3 has 15 amino acids. Trimming took off 2 bases at V and 8 bases at J, with 17 bases between the two ends. The CDR3 spells CASSVDGEGYYEQFF. CDR3 DNA sequence: TGTGCCAGCAGCGTTGACGGAGAAGGGTATTATGAGCAGTTCTTC. The whole variable domain, remainder taken from reference TRBV9 and TRBJ2-1, is DSGVTQTPKHLITATGQRVTLRCSPRSGDLSVYWYQQSLDQGLQFLIQYYNGEERAKGNILERFSAQQFPDLHSELNLSSLELGDSALYFCASSVDGEGYYEQFFGPGTRLTVL.

The chain recombines TRBV4-1 with TRBJ2-3; 9 positions agree with TRBD1. This CDR3 is 15 amino acids long. V dropped 0 bases and J dropped 6; count of bases not matched to a gene: 4. Germline V gene sequence: CDR1 MGHRA, CDR2 YSYEKL. CDR3 sequence reads: CASSQDYRGPDTQYF. CDR3 in DNA: TGCGCCAGCAGCCAAGATTACAGGGGGCCGGATACGCAGTATTTT.

This sequence joins TRBV29-1 and TRBJ2-2, with TRBD2 identical over 7 bases. Germline lookup yields CDR1 SQVTM and CDR2 ANQGSEA. The CDR3 consists of 14 residues. Germline trimming cut 2 bases from V and 5 bases from J; bases unmatched to any gene: 5. This CDR3 reads CSVESGRTTGELFF. CDR3 in DNA: TGCAGCGTTGAATCCGGGAGGACTACCGGGGAGCTGTTTTTT.

The J gene is TRBJ2-2, the V gene TRBV2; 8 nucleotides align to TRBD2. CDR1 SNHLY and CDR2 FYNNEI come from the germline V gene. V lost 7 bases and J lost 4; bases outside the gene matches: 8. The CDR3 totals 15 residues. The CDR3 region is CASKPGLDTTGELFF. The CDR3 nucleotides are TGTGCCAGCAAGCCGGGACTAGATACCACCGGGGAGCTGTTTTTT.

V usage is TRBV28 and J usage is TRBJ1-3, with 10 bases that match TRBD1. This CDR3 spans 16 amino acids. Germline loops: CDR1 MDHEN, CDR2 SYDVKM. V trimming: 2 bases; J trimming: 4 bases; junction bases outside the gene matches: 5. The CDR3 DNA reads as TGTGCCAGCAGTTTACGCGGACAGGGGGACGGAAACACCATATATTTT. It is translated as CASSLRGQGDGNTIYF.

V usage is TRBV28 and J usage is TRBJ2-7; D is possibly TRBD1 (6 bases). Germline lookup yields CDR1 MDHEN and CDR2 SYDVKM. The V and J ends lost 5 bases and 3 bases respectively, with 17 bases between them. The CDR3 has 15 residues. In nucleotides, the CDR3 is TGTGCCAGCAGTCCCCAAACAGGGTACATCTACGAGCAGTACTTC. Amino acids: CASSPQTGYIYEQYF.

On this clone: Other DNA sequences in this specimen translate into the identical CDR3. The V call is TRBV28, the J call TRBJ1-5; no clear D gene. The CDR3 is made up of 14 amino acids. Trimming stripped 3 bases from V and 3 bases from J, with 9 bases between. Germline CDR1 and CDR2: MDHEN and SYDVKM. CDR3 residues: CASSFEGSNQPQHF. CDR3 nucleotides: TGTGCCAGCAGTTTTGAAGGGTCCAATCAGCCCCAGCATTTT.

V gene TRBV4-1 combines with J gene TRBJ2-7; D is perhaps TRBD2 (5 bases). CDR3 length: 16 amino acids. Trimming pared 0 bases from V and 2 bases from J, leaving 14 bases between. Germline values: CDR1 MGHRA, CDR2 YSYEKL. The CDR3 region is CASSQDYTGSTYEQYF. The CDR3, as DNA: TGCGCCAGCAGCCAAGATTATACGGGATCCACCTACGAGCAGTACTTC.

The CDR3 spells CASSLLRGGPLNYGYTF. The CDR3 DNA reads as TGTGCCAGCAGTTTATTGCGTGGGGGGCCCCTTAACTATGGCTACACCTTC. This chain connects TRBV28 to TRBJ1-2; D possibly corresponds to TRBD1 (6 bases). V lost 1 base and J lost 1, with 16 bases in between. This CDR3 spans 17 amino acids. Germline CDR1 is MDHEN and CDR2 is SYDVKM.

The V and J genes are TRBV9 and TRBJ2-7; D is perhaps TRBD1 (6 bases). Per germline, CDR1 SGDLS and CDR2 YYNGEE. V was shortened by 6 bases and J by 0 bases, with 10 bases between the two germline ends. The CDR3 runs 13 residues. DNA for the CDR3: TGTGCCAGCAACCAGGGGAGCTCCTACGAGCAGTACTTC. It is translated as CASNQGSSYEQYF.

The V gene is TRBV28, the J gene TRBJ1-5, with D maybe TRBD1 (6 bases). The CDR3 spans 15 residues. Germline CDR1 MDHEN, CDR2 SYDVKM. The V end lost 4 bases, the J end lost 0 bases, and 10 bases lay between the germline ends. The CDR3 protein is CASSWTVYSNQPQHF. The CDR3 coding sequence is TGTGCCAGCAGTTGGACAGTTTATAGCAATCAGCCCCAGCATTTT.

The chain is built from TRBV13 and TRBJ1-1; no clear D gene. Germline V lookup: CDR1 PRHDT, CDR2 FYEKMQ (reference sequence). This CDR3 is 13 amino acids long. The V end was cut by 1 base, the J end by 1 base, with 4 bases between. The CDR3 region is CASSLEKNTEAFF. As DNA, the CDR3 is TGTGCCAGCAGCTTAGAAAAGAACACTGAAGCTTTCTTT.

This sequence joins TRBV7-9 and TRBJ2-1, with 8 nucleotides matching TRBD2. This CDR3 is 14 amino acids long. After removal of 6 bases from V and 3 bases from J, the junction contained 4 bases not matched to a gene. Germline lookup yields CDR1 SEHNR and CDR2 FQNEAQ (reference sequence). The CDR3 loop reads CASRPGLGYNEQFF. The CDR3 region has the DNA TGTGCCAGCAGGCCGGGACTAGGCTACAATGAGCAGTTCTTC.

This clone was seen only a few times. V usage is TRBV5-6 and J usage is TRBJ2-3; 7 bases are a match to TRBD1. CDR1 and CDR2 from the germline V gene are SGHDT and YYEEEE. There are 16 residues in the CDR3. V was clipped by 0 bases and J by 6 bases; unmatched bases: 10. The CDR3 coding sequence is TGTGCCAGCAGCTTGGAAGTGACAGGGACGGCGGATACGCAGTATTTT. Translated, it gives CASSLEVTGTADTQYF.

The chain links TRBV4-1 to TRBJ2-7; 12 bases map to TRBD2. Germline CDR1 and CDR2: MGHRA and YSYEKL. The CDR3 has 16 amino acids. The trim removed 2 bases at V and 1 base at J, leaving 3 bases unmatched. The CDR3 sequence: CASSQLAGGESYEQYF. The CDR3 nucleotides are TGCGCCAGCAGCCAACTAGCGGGAGGGGAATCCTACGAGCAGTACTTC.

V usage is TRBV30 and J usage is TRBJ2-3, with 12 bases that match TRBD1. Germline CDR1 GTSNPN, CDR2 SVGIG (reference sequence). V shed 5 bases, J shed 5 bases, and the junction held 14 bases outside the gene matches. The CDR3 extends over 17 amino acids. This CDR3 reads CAWGSRRDRGLRDTQYF. The CDR3 region has the DNA TGTGCCTGGGGCTCTCGCCGGGACAGGGGGCTGAGAGATACGCAGTATTTT. Filled out from reference TRBV30 and TRBJ2-3, the complete variable domain reads SQTIHQWPATLVQPVGSPLSLECTVEGTSNPNLYWYRQAAGRGLQLLFYSVGIGQISSEVPQNLSASRPQDRQFILSSKKLLLSDSGFYLCAWGSRRDRGLRDTQYFGPGTRLTVL.

The chain combines TRBV27 with TRBJ1-1; D might be TRBD1 (5 bases). The germline gives CDR1 MNHEY, CDR2 SMNVEV (reference sequence). Trimming removed 9 bases at V and 5 bases at J, with 16 bases between. CDR3 length: 13 residues. For the CDR3, the DNA is TGTGCCAGTCGCGGGGGGGGGAATACTGAAGCTTTCTTT. Translation: CASRGGGNTEAFF.

The genes are TRBV28 and TRBJ1-5; no clear D. The CDR3 totals 13 residues. The ends were cut back, 3 bases at V and 6 bases at J, with 9 bases in the middle. Germline V gene data show CDR1 as MDHEN and CDR2 as SYDVKM. The DNA of the CDR3 is TGTGCCAGCAGTTTGTTAGTTTTTCAGCCCCAGCATTTT. It codes for CASSLLVFQPQHF.

The chain joins TRBV5-1 to TRBJ1-1; D is ambiguous. Germline assignment: CDR1 SGHRS and CDR2 YFSETQ. With 7 bases removed from V and 2 bases from J, the gap between germline ends came to 12 bases. This CDR3 comprises 13 residues. The CDR3 DNA follows: TGCGCCAGCGCTCAGACCAGAAACACTGAAGCTTTCTTT. It yields the protein CASAQTRNTEAFF.

This sequence joins TRBV27 and TRBJ2-7; 9 nucleotides match TRBD1. V shed 1 base, J shed 2 bases, and the junction held 3 bases outside the gene matches. This CDR3 is built from 15 residues. Germline values: CDR1 MNHEY, CDR2 SMNVEV (reference sequence). The DNA of the CDR3 is TGTGCCAGCAGTTTATTAACAGGGGGCCCCTACGAGCAGTACTTC. Translated, it gives CASSLLTGGPYEQYF.

A few counts support this clone. This chain uses TRBV4-2 with TRBJ1-2; D not resolved. The germline gives CDR1 LGHNA, CDR2 YNFKEQ. Between the trimmed V and J ends, which lost 2 bases and 1 base, there was a span of 5 bases. CDR3 length: 13 amino acids. CDR3 loop: CASSQYSNYGYTF. The CDR3 bases are TGTGCCAGCAGCCAATACAGTAACTATGGCTACACCTTC.

The chain carries TRBV11-2 and TRBJ2-4; 8 bases are shared with TRBD1. Per germline, CDR1 SGHAT and CDR2 FQNNGV. The V segment lost 6 bases and the J segment 0 bases; nucleotides outside the gene matches: 7. The CDR3 length is 16 residues. Written as DNA, the CDR3 is TGTGCCAGCAGTTATGGGGACAGGCTAGCCAAAAACATTCAGTACTTC. Its translation is CASSYGDRLAKNIQYF. The full variable domain, its missing parts supplied by reference TRBV11-2 and TRBJ2-4, is EAGVAQSPRYKIIEKRQSVAFWCNPISGHATLYWYQQILGQGPKLLIQFQNNGVVDDSQLPKDRFSAERLKGVDSTLKIQPAKLEDSAVYLCASSYGDRLAKNIQYFGAGTRLSVL.